The T cell receptor beta chain under discussion was sequenced for a study of shared clonotypes between healthy human individuals. Study results and limitations: Investigators expected sequencing depth to affect clonotype sharing among donors. As a rule, naive subsets had a larger estimated richness than memory subsets.

The split of CD4+ cells yielded CD45RA+ naive and CD45RA-negative memory subsets. Profiled with immunoSEQ multiplex PCR; TCRdb holds only in-frame clones, not every one. There are over a million clones in the sample; around 76% occur only once, and approximately 1.5% lies in the top ten. This clone appeared once. Its antigen is undetermined. Sequenced material: memory CD4+ T cells sorted from blood. The subset denotes: CD45RA-negative fraction. The origin of this receptor is a man between 18 and 35 years old in good health.

In DNA, the CDR3 is TGTGCCAGCAGCTTGGTCCGGGGGGTTACAGATACGCAGTATTTT. Amino acid sequence: CASSLVRGVTDTQYF. The chain recombines TRBV5-8 with TRBJ2-3; TRBD2 matches 7 bases. The junction had 4 bases not matched to a gene; V was cut back by 0 bases and J by 3 bases. Germline lookup yields CDR1 SGHTS and CDR2 YDEGEE. The CDR3 totals 15 residues.